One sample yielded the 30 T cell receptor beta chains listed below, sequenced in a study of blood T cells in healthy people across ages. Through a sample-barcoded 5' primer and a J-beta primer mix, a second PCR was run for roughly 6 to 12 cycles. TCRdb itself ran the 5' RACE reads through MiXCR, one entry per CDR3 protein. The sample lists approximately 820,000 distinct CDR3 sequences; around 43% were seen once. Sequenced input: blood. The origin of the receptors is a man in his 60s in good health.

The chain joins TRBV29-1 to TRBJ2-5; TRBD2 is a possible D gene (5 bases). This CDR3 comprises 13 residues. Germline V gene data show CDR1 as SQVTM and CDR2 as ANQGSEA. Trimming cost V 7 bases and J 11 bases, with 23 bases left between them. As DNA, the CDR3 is TGCAGCGGCCGGGGAGTAGGGTCCAATGAGCAGTACTTC. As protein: CSGRGVGSNEQYF.

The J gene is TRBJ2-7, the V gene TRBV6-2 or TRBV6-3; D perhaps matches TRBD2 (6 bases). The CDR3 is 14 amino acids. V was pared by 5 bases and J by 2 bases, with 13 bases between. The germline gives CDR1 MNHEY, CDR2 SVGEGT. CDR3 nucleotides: TGTGCCAGCAGTACTCCGGGACTGACCTACGAGCAGTACTTC. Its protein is CASSTPGLTYEQYF.

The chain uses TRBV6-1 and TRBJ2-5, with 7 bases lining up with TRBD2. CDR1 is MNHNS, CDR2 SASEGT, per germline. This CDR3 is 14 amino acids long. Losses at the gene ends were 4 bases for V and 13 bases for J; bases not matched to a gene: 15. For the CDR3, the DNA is TGTGCCAGCAGTGCTAGCGGAGCGTACAATGAGCTGTACTTC. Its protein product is CASSASGAYNELYF.

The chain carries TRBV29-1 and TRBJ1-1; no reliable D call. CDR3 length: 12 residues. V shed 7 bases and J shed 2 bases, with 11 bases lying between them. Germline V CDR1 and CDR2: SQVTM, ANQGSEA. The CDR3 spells CSGFDYNTEAFF. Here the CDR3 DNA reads TGCAGCGGTTTTGACTATAACACTGAAGCTTTCTTT.

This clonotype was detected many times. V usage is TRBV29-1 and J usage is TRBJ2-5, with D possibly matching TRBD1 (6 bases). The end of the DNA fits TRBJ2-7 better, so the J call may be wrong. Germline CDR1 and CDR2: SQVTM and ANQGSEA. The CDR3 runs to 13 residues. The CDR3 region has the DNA TGCAGCGTTACAATCCGGACAGTCCACGAGCAGTACTTC. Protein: CSVTIRTVHEQYF.

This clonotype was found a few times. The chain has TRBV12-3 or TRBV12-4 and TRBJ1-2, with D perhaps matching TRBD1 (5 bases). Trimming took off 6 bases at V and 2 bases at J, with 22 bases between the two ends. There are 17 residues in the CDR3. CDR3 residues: CASRPNTGTPGNYGYTF. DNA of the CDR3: TGTGCCAGCAGACCGAACACCGGGACCCCGGGGAACTATGGCTACACCTTC.

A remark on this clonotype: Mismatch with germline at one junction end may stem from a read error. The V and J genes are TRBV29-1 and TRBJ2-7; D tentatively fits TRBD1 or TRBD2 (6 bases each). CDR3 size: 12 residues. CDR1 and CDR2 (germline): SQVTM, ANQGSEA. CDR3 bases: TGCATCGTTGGAGGGACAAACTACGAGCAGTACTTC. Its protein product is CIVGGTNYEQYF.

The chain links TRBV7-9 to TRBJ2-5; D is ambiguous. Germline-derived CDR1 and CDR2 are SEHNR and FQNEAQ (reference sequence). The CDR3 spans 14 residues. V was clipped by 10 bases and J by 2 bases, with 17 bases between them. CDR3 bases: TGTGCCACCCAGCGACTTGCAGCGCAAGAGACCCAGTACTTC. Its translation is CATQRLAAQETQYF. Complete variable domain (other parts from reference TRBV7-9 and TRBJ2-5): DTGVSQNPRHKITKRGQNVTFRCDPISEHNRLYWYRQTLGQGPEFLTYFQNEAQLEKSRLLSDRFSAERPKGSFSTLEIQRTEQGDSAMYLCATQRLAAQETQYFGPGTRLLVL.

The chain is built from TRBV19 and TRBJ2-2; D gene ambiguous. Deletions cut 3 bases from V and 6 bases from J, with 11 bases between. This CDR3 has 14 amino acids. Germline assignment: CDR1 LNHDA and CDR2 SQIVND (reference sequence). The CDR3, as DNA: TGTGCCAGTAGTATTAGTAGGGCGGCCGGGGAGCTGTTTTTT. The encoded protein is CASSISRAAGELFF.

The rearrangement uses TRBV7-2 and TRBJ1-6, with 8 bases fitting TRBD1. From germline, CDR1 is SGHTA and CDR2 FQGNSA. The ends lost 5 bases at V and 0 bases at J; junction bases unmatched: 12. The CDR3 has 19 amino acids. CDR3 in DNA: TGTGCCAGCAGCCCCCGAATTCAGGGGGCCAACTCCTATAATTCACCCCTCCACTTT. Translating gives CASSPRIQGANSYNSPLHF.

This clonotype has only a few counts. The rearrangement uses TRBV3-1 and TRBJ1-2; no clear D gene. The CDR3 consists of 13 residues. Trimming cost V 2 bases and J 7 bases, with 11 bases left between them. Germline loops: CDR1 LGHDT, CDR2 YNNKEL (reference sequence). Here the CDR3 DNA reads TGTGCCAGCAGCCAACTAGAGGGTAGTGGCTACACCTTC. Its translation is CASSQLEGSGYTF.

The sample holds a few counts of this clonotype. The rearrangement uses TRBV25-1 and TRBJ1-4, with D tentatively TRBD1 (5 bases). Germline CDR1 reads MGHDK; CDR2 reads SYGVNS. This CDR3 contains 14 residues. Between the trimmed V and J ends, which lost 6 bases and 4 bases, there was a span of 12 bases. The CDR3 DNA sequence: TGTGCCAGCAGCCCGGGGCAGTTTAATGAAAAACTGTTTTTT. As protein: CASSPGQFNEKLFF. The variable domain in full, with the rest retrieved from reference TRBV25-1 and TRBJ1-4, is EADIYQTPRYLVIGTGKKITLECSQTMGHDKMYWYQQDPGMELHLIHYSYGVNSTEKGDLSSESTVSRIRTEHFPLTLESARPSHTSQYLCASSPGQFNEKLFFGSGTQLSVL.

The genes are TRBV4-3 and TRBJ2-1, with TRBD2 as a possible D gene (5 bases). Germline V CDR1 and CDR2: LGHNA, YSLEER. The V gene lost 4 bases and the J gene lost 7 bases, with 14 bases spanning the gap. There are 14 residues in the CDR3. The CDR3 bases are TGCGCCAGCAGCCCGTCTAACGGCGGGAATGAGCAGTTCTTC. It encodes CASSPSNGGNEQFF.

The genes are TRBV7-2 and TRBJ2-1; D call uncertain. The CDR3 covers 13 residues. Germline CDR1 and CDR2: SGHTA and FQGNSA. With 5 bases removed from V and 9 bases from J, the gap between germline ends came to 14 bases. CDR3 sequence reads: CASSDPESGEQFF. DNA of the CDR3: TGTGCCAGCAGCGACCCGGAAAGTGGTGAGCAGTTCTTC.

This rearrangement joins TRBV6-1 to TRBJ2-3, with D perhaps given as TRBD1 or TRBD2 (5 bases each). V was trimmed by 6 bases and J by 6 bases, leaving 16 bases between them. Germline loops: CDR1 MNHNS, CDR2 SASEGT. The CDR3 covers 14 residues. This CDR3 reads CASRTGRTQDTQYF. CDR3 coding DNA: TGTGCCAGCAGAACGGGACGGACCCAGGATACGCAGTATTTT.

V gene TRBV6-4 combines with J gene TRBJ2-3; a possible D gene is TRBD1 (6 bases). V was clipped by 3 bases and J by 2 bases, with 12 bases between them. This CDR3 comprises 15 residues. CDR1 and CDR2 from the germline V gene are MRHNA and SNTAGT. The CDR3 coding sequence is TGTGCCAGCAGTGAATACGGGACATCCACAGATACGCAGTATTTT. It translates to CASSEYGTSTDTQYF.

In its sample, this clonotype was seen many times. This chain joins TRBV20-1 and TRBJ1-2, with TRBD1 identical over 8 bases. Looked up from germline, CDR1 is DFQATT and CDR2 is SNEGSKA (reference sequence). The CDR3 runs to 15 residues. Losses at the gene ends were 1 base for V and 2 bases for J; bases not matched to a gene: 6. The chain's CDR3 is CSARAMTGENYGYTF. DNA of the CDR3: TGCAGTGCTAGAGCTATGACAGGGGAAAACTATGGCTACACCTTC.

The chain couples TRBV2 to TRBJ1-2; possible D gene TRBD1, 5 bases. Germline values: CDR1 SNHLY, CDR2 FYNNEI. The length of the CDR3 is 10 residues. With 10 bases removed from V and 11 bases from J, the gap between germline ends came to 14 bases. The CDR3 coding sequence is TGTGCCACCAGGGAGCTGAGGTACACCTTC. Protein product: CATRELRYTF.

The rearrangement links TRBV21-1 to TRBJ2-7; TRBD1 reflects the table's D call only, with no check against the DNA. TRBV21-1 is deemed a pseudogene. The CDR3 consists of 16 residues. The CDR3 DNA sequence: TGTGCCAGCAGCAACTCCCCGGCTCTAAGCTCCTACGAGCAGTACTTC. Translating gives CASSNSPALSSYEQYF.

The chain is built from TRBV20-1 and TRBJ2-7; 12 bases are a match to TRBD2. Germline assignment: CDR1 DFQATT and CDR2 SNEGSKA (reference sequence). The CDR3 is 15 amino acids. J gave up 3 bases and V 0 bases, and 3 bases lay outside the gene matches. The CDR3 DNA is TGCAGTGCTAGAGAAGGGGGACTAGCGGGCTACGAGCAGTACTTC. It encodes CSAREGGLAGYEQYF.

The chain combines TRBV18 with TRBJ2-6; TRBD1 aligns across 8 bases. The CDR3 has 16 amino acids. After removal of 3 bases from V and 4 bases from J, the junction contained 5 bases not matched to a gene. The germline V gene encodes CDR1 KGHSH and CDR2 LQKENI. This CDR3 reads CASSPPTGVGANVLTF. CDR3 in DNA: TGTGCCAGCTCACCTCCGACAGGGGTCGGGGCCAACGTCCTGACTTTC.

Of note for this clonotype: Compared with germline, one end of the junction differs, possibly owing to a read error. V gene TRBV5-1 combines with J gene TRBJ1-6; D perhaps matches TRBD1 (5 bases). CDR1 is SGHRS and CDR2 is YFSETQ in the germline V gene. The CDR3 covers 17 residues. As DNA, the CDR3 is TGCGCCAGCAGCTTGGTCGGGGGAGGTGGATCGAATTCACCCCCCCACTTT. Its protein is CASSLVGGGGSNSPPHF.

The CDR3 loop reads CASKFGDTQYF. CDR3 coding DNA: TGTGCCAGCAAGTTCGGGGATACGCAGTATTTT. The rearrangement links TRBV6-1 to TRBJ2-3; D is ambiguous. CDR1 MNHNS and CDR2 SASEGT come from the germline V gene. The V and J ends lost 7 bases and 6 bases respectively, with 8 bases between them. The length of the CDR3 is 11 residues.

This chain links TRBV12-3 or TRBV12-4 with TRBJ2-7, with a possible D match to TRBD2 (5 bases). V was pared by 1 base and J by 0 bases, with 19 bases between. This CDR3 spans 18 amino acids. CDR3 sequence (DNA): TGTGCCAGCAGTTTAGAGTTCGGGGTGGTGTTAAGCTCCTACGAGCAGTACTTC. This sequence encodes CASSLEFGVVLSSYEQYF.

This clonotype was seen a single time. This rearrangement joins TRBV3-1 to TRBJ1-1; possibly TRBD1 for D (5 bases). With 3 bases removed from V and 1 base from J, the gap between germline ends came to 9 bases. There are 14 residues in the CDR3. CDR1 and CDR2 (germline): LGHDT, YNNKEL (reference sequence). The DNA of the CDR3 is TGTGCCAGCAGCCACGGGACCCAGAACACTGAAGCTTTCTTT. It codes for CASSHGTQNTEAFF.

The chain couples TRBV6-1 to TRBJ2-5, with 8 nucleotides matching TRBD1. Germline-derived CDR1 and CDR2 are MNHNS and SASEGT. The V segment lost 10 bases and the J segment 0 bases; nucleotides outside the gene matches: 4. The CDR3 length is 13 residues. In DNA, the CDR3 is TGTGCCATCCGACAGGGGTACCAAGAGACCCAGTACTTC. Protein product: CAIRQGYQETQYF.

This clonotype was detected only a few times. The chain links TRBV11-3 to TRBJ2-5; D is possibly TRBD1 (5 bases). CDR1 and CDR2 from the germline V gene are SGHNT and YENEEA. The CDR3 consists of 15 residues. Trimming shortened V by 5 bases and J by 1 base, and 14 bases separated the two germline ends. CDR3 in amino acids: CASSDQTDPQETQYF. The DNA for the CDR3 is TGTGCCAGCAGCGACCAGACAGACCCCCAAGAGACCCAGTACTTC.

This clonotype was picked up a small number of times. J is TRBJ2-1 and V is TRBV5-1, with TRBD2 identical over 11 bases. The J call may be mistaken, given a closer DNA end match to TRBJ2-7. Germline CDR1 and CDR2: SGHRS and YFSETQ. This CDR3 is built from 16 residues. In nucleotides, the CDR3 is TGCGCCAGCAGCAGACTAGCGGGGAGCTCCTACAATGAGCAGTACTTC. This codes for CASSRLAGSSYNEQYF.

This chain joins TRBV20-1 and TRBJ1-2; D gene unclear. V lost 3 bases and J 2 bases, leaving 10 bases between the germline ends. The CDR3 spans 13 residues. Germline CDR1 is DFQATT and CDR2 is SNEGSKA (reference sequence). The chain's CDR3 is CSASGSGNYGYTF. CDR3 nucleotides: TGCAGTGCTAGCGGATCGGGGAACTATGGCTACACCTTC.

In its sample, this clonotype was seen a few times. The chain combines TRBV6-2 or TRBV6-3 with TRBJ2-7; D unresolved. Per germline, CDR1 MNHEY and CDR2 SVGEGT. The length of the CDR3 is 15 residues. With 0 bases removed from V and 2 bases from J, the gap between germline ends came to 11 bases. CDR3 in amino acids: CASSYSQRTPYEQYF. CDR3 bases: TGTGCCAGCAGTTACTCGCAGCGTACCCCCTACGAGCAGTACTTC.